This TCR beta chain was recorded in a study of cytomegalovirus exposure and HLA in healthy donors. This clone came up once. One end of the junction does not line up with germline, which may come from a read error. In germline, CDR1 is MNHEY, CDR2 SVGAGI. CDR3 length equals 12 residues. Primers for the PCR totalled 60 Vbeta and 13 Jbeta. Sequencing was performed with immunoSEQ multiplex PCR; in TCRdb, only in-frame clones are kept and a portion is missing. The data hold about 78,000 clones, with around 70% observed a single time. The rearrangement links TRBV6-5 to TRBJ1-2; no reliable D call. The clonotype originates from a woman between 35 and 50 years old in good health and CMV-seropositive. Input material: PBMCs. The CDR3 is CASSYPLGGYPF. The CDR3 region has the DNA TGTGCCAGCAGTTACCCCTTGGGAGGCTACCCCTTC.